The 11 T cell receptor beta chains below come from one sample, sequenced in a study of CD8 T cells in ankylosing spondylitis. TCRdb ran MiXCR on the 5' RACE reads and lists one entry per CDR3 protein. The table records around 770,000 distinct CDR3 sequences, about 12% of them present only once. No antigen is known for these receptors. Study results and caveats: Blood from ankylosing spondylitis patients appeared to carry a characteristic roughly 8-variant TCR beta motif.

Sequenced input: blood, either unsorted or a sorted T cell fraction (not recorded which). Source of these receptors: a male donor with ankylosing spondylitis.

The chain has TRBV6-5 and TRBJ1-3; D gene unclear. The ends were cut back, 4 bases at V and 0 bases at J, with 7 bases in the middle. This CDR3 contains 14 residues. CDR1 is MNHEY, CDR2 SVGAGI, per germline. The CDR3 DNA is TGTGCCAGCAGTTTCGGATCCTCTGGAAACACCATATATTTT. It yields the protein CASSFGSSGNTIYF.

The chain uses TRBV12-3 or TRBV12-4 and TRBJ1-1; D is unresolved. The CDR3 length is 12 residues. V lost 3 bases and J 8 bases, leaving 10 bases between the germline ends. The CDR3 region has the DNA TGTGCCAGCAGTTTTCAGAAAAGAGAAGCTTTCTTT. Translation: CASSFQKREAFF.

This clonotype was seen only a few times. The chain has TRBV7-6 and TRBJ2-7; D might be TRBD2 (6 bases). Germline V gene data show CDR1 as SGHVS and CDR2 as FNYEAQ. V dropped 0 bases and J dropped 5 bases, with 14 bases sitting between them. This CDR3 has 15 residues. The CDR3 spells CASSLASGLRDEQYF. Written as DNA, the CDR3 is TGTGCCAGCAGCTTAGCTTCGGGACTGCGCGACGAGCAGTACTTC.

This clonotype was counted at least ten times. The chain has TRBV4-3 and TRBJ2-7, with D possibly being TRBD1 or TRBD2 (6 bases each). This CDR3 has 13 residues. CDR1 is LGHNA, CDR2 YSLEER, per germline. V lost 0 bases and J lost 7, with 10 bases in between. CDR3 bases: TGCGCCAGCAGCCAAGAAGGGGGAGGAGAGCAGTACTTC. Protein sequence: CASSQEGGGEQYF.

The chain is built from TRBV5-1 and TRBJ2-7, with D unresolved. Trimming removed 1 base from V and 1 base from J, with 12 bases in between. Germline-derived CDR1 and CDR2 are SGHRS and YFSETQ. CDR3 length equals 15 residues. The chain's CDR3 is CASSLFQGRSYEQYF. The CDR3, as DNA: TGCGCCAGCAGCTTGTTTCAAGGGCGGTCCTACGAGCAGTACTTC.

The V call is TRBV28, the J call TRBJ1-6, with D hard to call. CDR1 is MDHEN and CDR2 is SYDVKM in the germline V gene. This CDR3 is built from 16 residues. V lost 6 bases and J 16 bases, leaving 28 bases between the germline ends. CDR3 protein: CASSLTQSRDIGRLHF. CDR3 in DNA: TGTGCCAGCAGCCTTACCCAATCCCGGGATATAGGCCGGCTCCACTTT.

This clonotype was seen once. The V gene is TRBV6-5, the J gene TRBJ2-7; possible D gene TRBD2, 5 bases. In germline, CDR1 is MNHEY, CDR2 SVGAGI. Trimming took 4 bases from V and 5 from J, leaving 18 bases between them. This CDR3 spans 15 amino acids. CDR3 loop: CASSSTGNIRDEQYF. The CDR3 DNA reads as TGTGCCAGCAGTTCCACCGGGAATATTCGGGACGAGCAGTACTTC.

This clonotype was detected a few times. The chain combines TRBV4-2 with TRBJ2-1, with TRBD2 identical over 8 bases. CDR1 is LGHNA, CDR2 YNFKEQ, per germline. J was trimmed by 7 bases and V by 1 base; bases with no gene match: 9. This CDR3 region has 16 residues. The CDR3 DNA reads as TGTGCCAGCAGCCAAGCGGCGGGAGGAGGGGAGAATGAGCAGTTCTTC. It specifies CASSQAAGGGENEQFF.

In its sample, this clonotype was seen a few times. The chain's CDR3 is CSASSLSGDTFEEQYF. CDR3 coding DNA: TGCAGTGCTAGTTCTTTATCCGGGGACACCTTCGAGGAGCAGTACTTC. This chain uses TRBV20-1 with TRBJ2-7, with a possible D match to TRBD1 (6 bases). V was shortened by 3 bases and J by 7 bases, with 25 bases between the two germline ends. The length of the CDR3 is 16 residues. Germline V gives CDR1 DFQATT, CDR2 SNEGSKA (reference sequence).

This clonotype was counted at least ten times. V and J are TRBV5-6 and TRBJ2-5, with TRBD2 matching 8 bases. V shed 2 bases, J shed 0 bases, and the junction held 3 bases outside the gene matches. The germline gives CDR1 SGHDT, CDR2 YYEEEE. CDR3 size: 15 residues. The CDR3 is CASSFSGEYQETQYF. The DNA of the CDR3 is TGTGCCAGCAGCTTTAGCGGGGAGTACCAAGAGACCCAGTACTTC.

The chain uses TRBV6-2 or TRBV6-3 and TRBJ2-7; D gene ambiguous. V gave up 4 bases and J gave up 2 bases, with 6 bases separating them. CDR3 length equals 12 residues. Germline assignment: CDR1 MNHEY and CDR2 SVGEGT. The CDR3 loop is CASSSYTYEQYF. The CDR3 DNA reads as TGTGCCAGCAGTTCCTACACCTACGAGCAGTACTTC.